Listed below are T cell receptor beta chains from one sample, sequenced in a study of cytomegalovirus exposure and HLA in healthy donors. The protocol was immunoSEQ multiplex PCR, while the TCRdb copy is restricted to in-frame clones and leaves out a portion. The table records some 120,000 clones, 70% to 90% of them present only once. The sample taken for sequencing was PBMCs. The receptors here all came from a woman in her 30s in good health and CMV-seronegative. The CDR3 runs from the conserved cysteine through the conserved F or W. The order of the fields is J gene, clone size, V gene, D gene, CDR3 protein, CDR3 DNA. The D gene is left open where the match is weak. Expanded clones get a size class; other rows say once, few or many, or leave the size out.

TRBJ1-6 | NA | TRBV7-2 | TRBD1 | CASRTGQGAFYSPLHF | TGTGCCAGCAGGACGGGACAGGGGGCTTTCTATTCACCCCTCCACTTT
TRBJ2-1 | NA | TRBV11-2 | TRBD1 | CASSPQGALRNEQFF | TGTGCCAGCAGCCCACAGGGGGCCTTGCGGAATGAGCAGTTCTTC
TRBJ1-1 | many | TRBV18 | TRBD1 | CASSPNRGYTEAFF | TGTGCCAGCTCACCCAACAGGGGTTACACTGAAGCTTTCTTT
TRBJ1-1 | NA | TRBV19 | NA | CASRFRDWNTEAFF | TGTGCCAGTAGATTCAGGGATTGGAACACTGAAGCTTTCTTT
TRBJ2-7 | medium-sized | TRBV27 | TRBD1 | CASSLGQTYEQYF | TGTGCCAGCAGCCTGGGACAGACCTACGAGCAGTACTTC
TRBJ2-5 | NA | TRBV11-2 | NA | CASSTTGRRETQYF | TGTGCCAGCAGTACGACAGGGAGGCGAGAGACCCAGTACTTC
TRBJ2-3 | NA | TRBV11-3 | NA | CASSLDRGDTQYF | TGTGCCAGCAGCTTAGACAGGGGAGATACGCAGTATTTT
TRBJ1-2 | NA | TRBV5-6 | TRBD1 | CASSPETGTGTSGYTF | TGTGCCAGCAGCCCGGAAACCGGGACAGGGACAAGTGGCTACACCTTC
TRBJ2-1 | NA | TRBV30 | TRBD1 | CAWAPGGLSYNEQFF | TGTGCCTGGGCCCCAGGGGGTTTATCCTACAATGAGCAGTTCTTC
TRBJ2-2 | few | TRBV5-4 | NA | CASSSRGGGFGNTGELFF | TGTGCCAGCAGCTCCCGAGGAGGGGGCTTCGGGAACACCGGGGAGCTGTTTTTT
TRBJ1-2 | NA | TRBV14 | NA | CASSPQGYGYTF | TGTGCCAGCAGCCCGCAGGGATATGGCTACACCTTC
TRBJ2-7 | NA | TRBV5-1 | NA | CASSLGTGKYEQYF | TGCGCCAGCAGCTTGGGGACTGGAAAATACGAGCAGTACTTC
TRBJ2-1 | NA | TRBV10-1 | TRBD2 | CASSESVAGALNEQFF | TGCGCCAGCAGTGAGTCGGTAGCGGGGGCCCTCAATGAGCAGTTCTTC
TRBJ2-1 | NA | TRBV6-1 | NA | CASSVTGLPYNEQFF | TGTGCCAGCAGTGTAACAGGGCTTCCCTACAATGAGCAGTTCTTC
TRBJ2-1 | NA | TRBV29-1 | TRBD2 | CSVAGLAGAEQFF | TGCAGCGTTGCGGGACTAGCGGGAGCTGAGCAGTTCTTC
TRBJ1-5 | NA | TRBV14 | TRBD1 | CASSPIRTGNQPQHF | TGTGCCAGCAGCCCCATAAGGACAGGGAATCAGCCCCAGCATTTT
TRBJ2-3 | NA | TRBV7-6 | TRBD2 | CASSLGTSGGLSTDTQYF | TGTGCCAGCAGCCTTGGGACTAGCGGGGGGCTAAGCACAGATACGCAGTATTTT
TRBJ2-3 | NA | TRBV4-1 | TRBD2 | CASSGGGVDTQYF | TGCGCCAGCAGCGGGGGAGGGGTGGATACGCAGTATTTT
TRBJ1-2 | NA | TRBV6-6 | TRBD1 | CASSYGQGGGYTF | TGTGCCAGCAGTTACGGACAGGGCGGTGGCTACACCTTC
TRBJ2-3 | NA | TRBV5-1 | TRBD2 | CASSLSSTGGQADTQYF | TGCGCCAGCAGCTTGTCCTCGACGGGGGGGCAGGCAGATACGCAGTATTTT
TRBJ2-2 | NA | TRBV10-1 | TRBD2 | CASGGGNTGELFF | TGCGCCAGCGGCGGGGGGAACACCGGGGAGCTGTTTTTT